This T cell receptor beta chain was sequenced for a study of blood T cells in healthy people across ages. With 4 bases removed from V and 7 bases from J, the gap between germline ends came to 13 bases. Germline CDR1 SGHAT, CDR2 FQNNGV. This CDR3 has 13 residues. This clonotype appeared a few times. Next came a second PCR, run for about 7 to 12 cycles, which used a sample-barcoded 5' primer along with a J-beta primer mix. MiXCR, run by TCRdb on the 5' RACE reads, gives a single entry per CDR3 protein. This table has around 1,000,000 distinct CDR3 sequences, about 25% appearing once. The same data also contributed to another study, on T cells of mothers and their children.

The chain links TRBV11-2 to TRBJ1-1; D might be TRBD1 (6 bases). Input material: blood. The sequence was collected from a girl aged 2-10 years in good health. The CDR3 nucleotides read TGTGCCAGCAGCTCAGGGGCGCACAATGAAGCTTTCTTT. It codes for CASSSGAHNEAFF.